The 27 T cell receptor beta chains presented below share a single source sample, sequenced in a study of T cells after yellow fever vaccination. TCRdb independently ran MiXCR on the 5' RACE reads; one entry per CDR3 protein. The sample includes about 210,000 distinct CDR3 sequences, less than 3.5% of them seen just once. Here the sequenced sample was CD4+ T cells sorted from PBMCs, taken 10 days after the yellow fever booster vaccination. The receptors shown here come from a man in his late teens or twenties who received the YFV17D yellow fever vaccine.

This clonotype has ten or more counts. CDR3 protein: CASSLARAGELFF. The CDR3 bases are TGCGCCAGCAGCTTGGCCAGGGCCGGGGAGCTGTTTTTT. This rearrangement joins TRBV5-1 to TRBJ2-2; perhaps TRBD1 as D (5 bases). The germline V and J ends were trimmed by 0 bases and 6 bases, with 6 bases remaining between them. This CDR3 region has 13 residues. The V gene's germline CDR1 is SGHRS and CDR2 YFSETQ.

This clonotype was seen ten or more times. CDR3 in amino acids: CASGPLNNEQFF. CDR3 DNA sequence: TGTGCCAGCGGCCCCCTAAACAATGAGCAGTTCTTC. The rearrangement joins TRBV28 to TRBJ2-1; no clear D gene. V was pared by 8 bases and J by 5 bases, with 10 bases between. The CDR3 has 12 residues. Germline loops: CDR1 MDHEN, CDR2 SYDVKM.

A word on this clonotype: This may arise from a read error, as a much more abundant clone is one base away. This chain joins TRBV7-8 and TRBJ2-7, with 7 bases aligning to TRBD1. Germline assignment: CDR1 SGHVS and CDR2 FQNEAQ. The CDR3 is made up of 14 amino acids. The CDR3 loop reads CASGLETGIYEQYF. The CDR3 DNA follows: TGTGCCAGCGGCTTAGAGACAGGGATCTACGAGCAGTACTTC.

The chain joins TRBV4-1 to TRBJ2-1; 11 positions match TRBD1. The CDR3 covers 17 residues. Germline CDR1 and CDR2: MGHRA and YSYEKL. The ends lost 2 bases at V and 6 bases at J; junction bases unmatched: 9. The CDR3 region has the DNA TGCGCCAGCAGCCAACGGGGAATAGGACAGGGGGCCAATGAGCAGTTCTTC. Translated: CASSQRGIGQGANEQFF.

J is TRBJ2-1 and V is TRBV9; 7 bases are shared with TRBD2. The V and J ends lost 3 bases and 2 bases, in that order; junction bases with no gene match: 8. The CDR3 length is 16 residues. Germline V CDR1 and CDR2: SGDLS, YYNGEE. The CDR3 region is CASSAGEGSAYNEQFF. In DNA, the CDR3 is TGTGCCAGCAGCGCCGGGGAGGGCTCTGCCTACAATGAGCAGTTCTTC.

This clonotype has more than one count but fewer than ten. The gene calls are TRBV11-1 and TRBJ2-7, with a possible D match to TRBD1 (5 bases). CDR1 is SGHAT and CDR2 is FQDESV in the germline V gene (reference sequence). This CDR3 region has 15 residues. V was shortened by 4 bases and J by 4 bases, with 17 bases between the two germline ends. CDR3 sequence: CASSSPSAGMYEQYF. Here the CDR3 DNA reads TGTGCCAGCAGCTCTCCCTCGGCAGGGATGTACGAGCAGTACTTC.

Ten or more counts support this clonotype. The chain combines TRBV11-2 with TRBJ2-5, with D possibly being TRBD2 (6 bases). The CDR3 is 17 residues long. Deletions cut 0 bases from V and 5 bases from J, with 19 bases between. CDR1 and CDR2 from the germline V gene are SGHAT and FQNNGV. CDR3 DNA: TGTGCCAGCAGCTTAGATTTGGCGGGGAGGCCATGGGAGACCCAGTACTTC. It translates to CASSLDLAGRPWETQYF.

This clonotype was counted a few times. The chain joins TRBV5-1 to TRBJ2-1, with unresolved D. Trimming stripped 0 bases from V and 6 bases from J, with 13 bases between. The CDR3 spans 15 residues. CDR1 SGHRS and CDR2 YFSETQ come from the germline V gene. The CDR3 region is CASSLEGAEPNEQFF. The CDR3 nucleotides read TGCGCCAGCAGCTTGGAGGGCGCCGAGCCCAATGAGCAGTTCTTC. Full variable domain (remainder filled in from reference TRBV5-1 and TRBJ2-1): KAGVTQTPRYLIKTRGQQVTLSCSPISGHRSVSWYQQTPGQGLQFLFEYFSETQRNKGNFPGRFSGRQFSNSRSEMNVSTLELGDSALYLCASSLEGAEPNEQFFGPGTRLTVL.

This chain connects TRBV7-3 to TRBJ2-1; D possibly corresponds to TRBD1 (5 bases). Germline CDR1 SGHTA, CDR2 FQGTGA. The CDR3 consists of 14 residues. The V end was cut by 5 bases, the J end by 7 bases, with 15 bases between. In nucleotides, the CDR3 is TGTGCCAGCAGCATACAAGGGGCTTGGAATGAGCAGTTCTTC. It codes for CASSIQGAWNEQFF.

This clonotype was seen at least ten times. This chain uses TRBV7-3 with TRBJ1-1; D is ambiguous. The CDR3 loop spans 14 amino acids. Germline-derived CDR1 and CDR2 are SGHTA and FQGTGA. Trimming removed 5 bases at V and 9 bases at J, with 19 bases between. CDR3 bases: TGTGCCAGCAGCCCCTCTTACGGGGATCGGAAAGCTTTCTTT. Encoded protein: CASSPSYGDRKAFF.

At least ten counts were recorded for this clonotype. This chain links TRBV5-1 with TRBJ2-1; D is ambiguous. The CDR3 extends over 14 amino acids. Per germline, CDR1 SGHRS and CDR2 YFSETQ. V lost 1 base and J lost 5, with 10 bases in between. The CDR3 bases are TGCGCCAGCAGCTTGACAGCCGCGAACAATGAGCAGTTCTTC. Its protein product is CASSLTAANNEQFF.

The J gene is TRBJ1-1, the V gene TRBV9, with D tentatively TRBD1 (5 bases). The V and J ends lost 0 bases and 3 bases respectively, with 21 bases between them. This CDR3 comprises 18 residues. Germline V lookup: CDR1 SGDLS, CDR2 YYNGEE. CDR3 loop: CASSVDSWTPDLDTEAFF. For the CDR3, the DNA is TGTGCCAGCAGCGTAGACTCTTGGACACCGGATTTGGACACTGAAGCTTTCTTT.

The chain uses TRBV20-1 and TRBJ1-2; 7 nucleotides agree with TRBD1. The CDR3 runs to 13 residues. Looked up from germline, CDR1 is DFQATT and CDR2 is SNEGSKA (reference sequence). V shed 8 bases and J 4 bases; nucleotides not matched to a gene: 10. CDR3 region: CSTNSGGPYGYTF. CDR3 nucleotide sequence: TGCAGTACCAATTCAGGGGGTCCCTATGGCTACACCTTC.

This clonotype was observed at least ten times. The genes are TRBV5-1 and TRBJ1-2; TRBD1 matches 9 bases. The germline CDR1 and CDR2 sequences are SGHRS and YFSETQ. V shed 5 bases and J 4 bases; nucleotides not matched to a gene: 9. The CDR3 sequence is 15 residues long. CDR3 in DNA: TGCGCCAGCAGTCCCCCCGGGACAGGGACCTATGGCTACACCTTC. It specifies CASSPPGTGTYGYTF.

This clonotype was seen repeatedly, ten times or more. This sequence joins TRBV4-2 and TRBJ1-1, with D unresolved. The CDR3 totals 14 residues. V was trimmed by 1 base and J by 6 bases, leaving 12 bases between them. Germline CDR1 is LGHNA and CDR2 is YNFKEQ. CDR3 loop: CASSQVQSNPEAFF. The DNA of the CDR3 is TGTGCCAGCAGCCAAGTACAGAGCAACCCTGAAGCTTTCTTT.

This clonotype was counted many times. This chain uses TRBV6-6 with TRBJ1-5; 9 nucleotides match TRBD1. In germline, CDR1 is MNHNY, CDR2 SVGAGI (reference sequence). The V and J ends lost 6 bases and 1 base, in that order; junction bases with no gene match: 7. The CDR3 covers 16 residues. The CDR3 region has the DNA TGTGCCAGCAGCAGGGACAGGGAGGGGAGCAATCAGCCCCAGCATTTT. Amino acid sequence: CASSRDREGSNQPQHF.

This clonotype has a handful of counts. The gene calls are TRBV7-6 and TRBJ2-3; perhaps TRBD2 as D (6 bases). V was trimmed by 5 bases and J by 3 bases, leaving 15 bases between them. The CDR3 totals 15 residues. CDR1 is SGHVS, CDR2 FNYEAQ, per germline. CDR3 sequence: CASSLFYGGTDTQYF. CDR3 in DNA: TGTGCCAGCAGCCTTTTCTACGGGGGTACAGATACGCAGTATTTT.

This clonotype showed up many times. The CDR3 DNA reads TGTGCCAGCAGTGTCGACACGGGACAGAACTATGGCTACACCTTC. This codes for CASSVDTGQNYGYTF. The chain employs TRBV25-1 and TRBJ1-2; TRBD1 aligns across 7 bases. There are 15 residues in the CDR3. V shed 4 bases and J 2 bases; nucleotides not matched to a gene: 7. Germline CDR1 reads MGHDK; CDR2 reads SYGVNS.

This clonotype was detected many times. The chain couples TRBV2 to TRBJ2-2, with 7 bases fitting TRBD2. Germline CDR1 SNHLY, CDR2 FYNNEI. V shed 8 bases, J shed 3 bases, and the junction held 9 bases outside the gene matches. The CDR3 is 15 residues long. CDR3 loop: CASGSGTIYTGELFF. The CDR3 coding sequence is TGTGCCAGCGGGTCAGGGACTATTTACACCGGGGAGCTGTTTTTT.

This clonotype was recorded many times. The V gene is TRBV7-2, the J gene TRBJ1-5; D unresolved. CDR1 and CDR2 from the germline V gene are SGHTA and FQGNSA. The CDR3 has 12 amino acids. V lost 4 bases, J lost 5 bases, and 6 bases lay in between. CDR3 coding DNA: TGTGCCAGCAGCTCCAACGATCAGCCCCAGCATTTT. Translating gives CASSSNDQPQHF.

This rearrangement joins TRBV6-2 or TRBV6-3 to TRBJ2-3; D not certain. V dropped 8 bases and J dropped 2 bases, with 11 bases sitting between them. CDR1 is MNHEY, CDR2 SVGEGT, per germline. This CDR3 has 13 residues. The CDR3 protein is CASLGAYTDTQYF. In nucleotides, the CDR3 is TGTGCCAGCTTGGGTGCATACACAGATACGCAGTATTTT.

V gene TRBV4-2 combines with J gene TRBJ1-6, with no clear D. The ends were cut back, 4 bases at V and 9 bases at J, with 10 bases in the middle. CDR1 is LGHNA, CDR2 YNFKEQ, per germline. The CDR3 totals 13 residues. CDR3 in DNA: TGTGCCAGCAGCCCACCACCAGCTTCACCCCTCCACTTT. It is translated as CASSPPPASPLHF.

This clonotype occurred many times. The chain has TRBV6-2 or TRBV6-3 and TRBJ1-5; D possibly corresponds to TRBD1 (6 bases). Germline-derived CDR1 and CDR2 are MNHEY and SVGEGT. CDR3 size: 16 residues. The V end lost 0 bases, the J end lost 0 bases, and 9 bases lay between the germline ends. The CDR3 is CASSYSTGSSNQPQHF. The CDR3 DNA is TGTGCCAGCAGTTACTCTACAGGGTCTAGCAATCAGCCCCAGCATTTT.

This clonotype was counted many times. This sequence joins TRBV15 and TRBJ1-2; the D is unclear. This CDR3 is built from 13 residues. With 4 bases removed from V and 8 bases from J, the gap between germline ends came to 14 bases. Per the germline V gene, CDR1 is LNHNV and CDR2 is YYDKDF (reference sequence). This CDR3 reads CATSTRGDRGYTF. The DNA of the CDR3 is TGTGCCACCAGCACCCGTGGAGACCGGGGCTACACCTTC.

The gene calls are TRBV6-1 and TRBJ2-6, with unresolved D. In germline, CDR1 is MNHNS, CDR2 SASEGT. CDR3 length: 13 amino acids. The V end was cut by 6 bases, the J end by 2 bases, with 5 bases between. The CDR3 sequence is CASRAAGANVLTF. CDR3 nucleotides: TGTGCCAGCAGGGCTGCTGGGGCCAACGTCCTGACTTTC.

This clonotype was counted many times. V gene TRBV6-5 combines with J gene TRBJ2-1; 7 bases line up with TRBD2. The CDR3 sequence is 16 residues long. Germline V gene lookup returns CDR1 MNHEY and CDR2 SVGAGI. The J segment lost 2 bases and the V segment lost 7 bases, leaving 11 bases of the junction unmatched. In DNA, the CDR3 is TGTGCCAGCACGGCTAGCGGAAGAGGCGCCTACAATGAGCAGTTCTTC. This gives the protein CASTASGRGAYNEQFF.

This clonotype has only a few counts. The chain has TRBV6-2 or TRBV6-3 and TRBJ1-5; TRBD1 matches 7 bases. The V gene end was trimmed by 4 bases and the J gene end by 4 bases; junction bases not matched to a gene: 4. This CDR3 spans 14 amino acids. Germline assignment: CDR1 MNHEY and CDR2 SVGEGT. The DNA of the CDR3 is TGTGCCAGCAGTTCGACGGGACAGAATCAGCCCCAGCATTTT. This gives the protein CASSSTGQNQPQHF.